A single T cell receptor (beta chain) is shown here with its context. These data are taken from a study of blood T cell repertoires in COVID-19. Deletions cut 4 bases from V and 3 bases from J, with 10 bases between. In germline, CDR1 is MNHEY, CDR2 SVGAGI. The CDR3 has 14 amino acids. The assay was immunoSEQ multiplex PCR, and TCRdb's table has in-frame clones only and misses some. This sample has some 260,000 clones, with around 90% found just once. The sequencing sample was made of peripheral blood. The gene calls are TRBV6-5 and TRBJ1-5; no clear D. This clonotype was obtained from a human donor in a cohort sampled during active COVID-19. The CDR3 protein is CASSFTEHNQPQHF. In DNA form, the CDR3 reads TGTGCCAGCAGTTTCACAGAACACAATCAGCCCCAGCATTTT.